The 2 T cell receptor beta chains reported below all come from one sample, sequenced in a study of T-cell memory formation after mild COVID-19. TCRdb reanalysed the 5' RACE reads using MiXCR and keeps one entry per CDR3 protein. The repertoire consists of under 550,000 distinct CDR3 sequences, with more than 15% occurring once and the leading ten covering under 25%. The sequencing sample was made of PBMCs or a T cell subset sorted from them (not recorded which). Receptors originate from a man younger than 30 who had mild COVID-19 (a few samples of this study predate the infection). Cell type and time point are not known.

Ten or more counts support this clonotype. J is TRBJ2-7 and V is TRBV27; D may be TRBD1 or TRBD2 (5 bases each). V was shortened by 2 bases and J by 0 bases, with 11 bases between the two germline ends. The CDR3 totals 15 residues. CDR1 and CDR2 (germline): MNHEY, SMNVEV (reference sequence). In DNA form, the CDR3 reads TGTGCCAGCAGTTTAGCCGGGGCGAGCTCCTACGAGCAGTACTTC. This codes for CASSLAGASSYEQYF.

On this clonotype: A junction end diverges from the germline sequence, so it may reflect a read error. The chain carries TRBV2 and TRBJ1-2; tentative D call: TRBD1 (5 bases). Looked up from germline, CDR1 is SNHLY and CDR2 is FYNNEI. The CDR3 consists of 13 residues. DNA for the CDR3: TGTGCCAGCAGTGGCCGGGACCCTCTAGGATCCTTCTTC. It specifies CASSGRDPLGSFF. The complete variable domain, with remaining parts taken from reference TRBV2 and TRBJ1-2, reads EPEVTQTPSHQVTQMGQEVILRCVPISNHLYFYWYRQILGQKVEFLVSFYNNEISEKSEIFDDQFSVERPDGSNFTLKIRSTKLEDSAMYFCASSGRDPLGSFFGSGTRLTVV.